One and the same sample provided the 26 T cell receptor beta chains below, sequenced in a study of T cell repertoires in ileal Crohn's disease (dated by TCRdb to between 2019 and 2020). The time point label of this sample denotes: inflamed ileum from the surgical specimen. Libraries were constructed by the immunoSEQ multiplex PCR assay. TCRdb re-hosts the immuneACCESS table, in-frame sequences only. Its copies lack some clones; in the studies checked, an unresolved V gene accounts for under half of them, and the cause for the rest is not known. The sample table holds about 5,500 clones, of which around 80% were seen once. The ten biggest clones cover about 43% of the sample. The material sequenced was ileal tissue. These receptors were taken from an adult with Crohn's disease.

This chain connects TRBV7-2 to TRBJ1-3; D unresolved. CDR3 length equals 14 residues. Germline V CDR1 and CDR2: SGHTA, FQGNSA. The V end lost 5 bases, the J end lost 4 bases, and 12 bases lay between the germline ends. CDR3 residues: CASSPREAGNTIYF. The CDR3 DNA reads as TGTGCCAGCAGCCCCCGAGAAGCGGGAAACACCATATATTTT. Combining the CDR3 with reference TRBV7-2 and TRBJ1-3 gives the whole variable domain GAGVSQSPSNKVTEKGKDVELRCDPISGHTALYWYRQSLGQGLEFLIYFQGNSAPDKSGLPSDRFSAERTGGSVSTLTIQRTQQEDSAVYLCASSPREAGNTIYFGEGSWLTVV.

This chain uses TRBV11-2 with TRBJ1-1; possible D gene TRBD1, 5 bases. Germline V lookup: CDR1 SGHAT, CDR2 FQNNGV. The V end was cut by 5 bases, the J end by 5 bases, with 18 bases between. The CDR3 spans 15 residues. The CDR3 nucleotides are TGTGCCAGCAGCCCGGTCAGGGCCCTAGGGACTGAAGCTTTCTTT. It encodes CASSPVRALGTEAFF.

The chain links TRBV9 to TRBJ2-3; D possibly matches TRBD1 or TRBD2 (6 bases each). This CDR3 has 15 amino acids. V lost 0 bases and J lost 5, with 13 bases in between. CDR1 is SGDLS and CDR2 is YYNGEE in the germline V gene. The CDR3 protein is CASSVAGARGDTQYF. DNA for the CDR3: TGTGCCAGCAGCGTAGCGGGGGCCCGCGGAGATACGCAGTATTTT.

The V gene is TRBV9, the J gene TRBJ1-6; 12 bases align to TRBD1. V dropped 2 bases and J dropped 7; count of bases not matched to a gene: 4. Germline V CDR1 and CDR2: SGDLS, YYNGEE. The CDR3 is 16 amino acids. The CDR3 loop reads CASSVGQGAANSPLHF. The CDR3 bases are TGTGCCAGCAGCGTGGGACAGGGGGCGGCGAATTCACCCCTCCACTTT. The whole variable domain, remainder taken from reference TRBV9 and TRBJ1-6, is DSGVTQTPKHLITATGQRVTLRCSPRSGDLSVYWYQQSLDQGLQFLIQYYNGEERAKGNILERFSAQQFPDLHSELNLSSLELGDSALYFCASSVGQGAANSPLHFGNGTRLTVT.

The V gene is TRBV14, the J gene TRBJ1-6; D remains ambiguous. Trimming took off 3 bases at V and 9 bases at J, with 12 bases between the two ends. Germline V gene lookup returns CDR1 SGHDN and CDR2 FVKESK. This CDR3 is 14 amino acids long. Here the CDR3 reads CASSQTGPSSPLHF. In DNA, the CDR3 is TGTGCCAGCAGCCAGACCGGGCCGAGTTCACCCCTCCACTTT.

In its sample, this clone was seen a few times. The chain joins TRBV29-1 to TRBJ1-1; a possible D gene is TRBD1 (6 bases). Trimming cost V 5 bases and J 1 base, with 11 bases left between them. The CDR3 totals 13 residues. The V gene's germline CDR1 is SQVTM and CDR2 ANQGSEA. For the CDR3, the DNA is TGCAGCGTTCTGACAGGCCAGAACACTGAAGCTTTCTTT. It specifies CSVLTGQNTEAFF. Full variable domain (rest looked up from reference TRBV29-1 and TRBJ1-1): SAVISQKPSRDICQRGTSLTIQCQVDSQVTMMFWYRQQPGQSLTLIATANQGSEATYESGFVIDKFPISRPNLTFSTLTVSNMSPEDSSIYLCSVLTGQNTEAFFGQGTRLTVV.

The chain recombines TRBV7-2 with TRBJ1-4; the D gene is possibly TRBD1 (5 bases). V was clipped by 1 base and J by 3 bases, with 9 bases between them. The CDR3 loop spans 15 amino acids. CDR1 and CDR2 (germline): SGHTA, FQGNSA. The CDR3, as DNA: TGTGCCAGCAGCTTAGTCCAGGGACCTAATGAAAAACTGTTTTTT. Amino acids: CASSLVQGPNEKLFF.

This clone turned up a few times. The CDR3 region has the DNA TGTGCCAGCAGCTTGGAAGGGCGGGGCCGGCTTCAAGAGACCCAGTACTTC. Its translation: CASSLEGRGRLQETQYF. The V call is TRBV5-6, the J call TRBJ2-5; D possibly corresponds to TRBD2 (6 bases). Germline CDR1 is SGHDT and CDR2 is YYEEEE. The CDR3 extends over 17 amino acids. V was pared by 0 bases and J by 2 bases, with 17 bases between. Full variable domain (outside the CDR3, taken from reference TRBV5-6 and TRBJ2-5): DAGVTQSPTHLIKTRGQQVTLRCSPKSGHDTVSWYQQALGQGPQFIFQYYEEEERQRGNFPDRFSGHQFPNYSSELNVNALLLGDSALYLCASSLEGRGRLQETQYFGPGTRLLVL.

The genes are TRBV5-5 and TRBJ1-2; D remains unclear. The germline CDR1 and CDR2 sequences are SGHKS and YYEKEE (reference sequence). V was trimmed by 4 bases and J by 6 bases, leaving 16 bases between them. The CDR3 length is 14 residues. CDR3 DNA: TGTGCCAGCAGCGCGGCCCGGTCCCGCCATGGCTACACCTTC. It yields the protein CASSAARSRHGYTF.

Within the sample, this clone is hyperexpanded (1% or more). The V call is TRBV9, the J call TRBJ2-7; D is undetermined. This CDR3 is built from 15 residues. Germline CDR1 is SGDLS and CDR2 is YYNGEE. The ends were cut back, 0 bases at V and 0 bases at J, with 10 bases in the middle. This CDR3 is CASSVGSASSYEQYF. The CDR3 region has the DNA TGTGCCAGCAGCGTAGGTTCCGCTAGCTCCTACGAGCAGTACTTC.

J is TRBJ1-6 and V is TRBV9; 7 nucleotides agree with TRBD1. The CDR3 totals 16 residues. Germline CDR1 SGDLS, CDR2 YYNGEE. The ends lost 1 base at V and 7 bases at J; junction bases unmatched: 8. CDR3 in DNA: TGTGCCAGCAGCGTAAACAGGGGAACATTGAATTCACCCCTCCACTTT. The encoded protein is CASSVNRGTLNSPLHF.

This clone appeared a single time. The rearrangement joins TRBV6-6 to TRBJ2-5; 11 bases align to TRBD2. Germline CDR1 and CDR2: MNHNY and SVGAGI (reference sequence). CDR3 size: 15 residues. V lost 5 bases, J lost 5 bases, and 7 bases stayed unmatched. In DNA, the CDR3 is TGTGCCAGCAGTGTGACTAGCGGGGTTAGCGAGACCCAGTACTTC. Its translation: CASSVTSGVSETQYF.

The rearrangement uses TRBV7-2 and TRBJ1-2; the match to TRBD1 covers 7 bases. Trimming took 5 bases from V and 4 from J; bases not matched to a gene: 7. This CDR3 region has 14 residues. Looked up from germline, CDR1 is SGHTA and CDR2 is FQGNSA. The CDR3 spells CASSTPGQLYGYTF. Here the CDR3 DNA reads TGTGCCAGCAGCACCCCGGGACAGCTCTATGGCTACACCTTC. Looking up the rest from reference TRBV7-2 and TRBJ1-2 gives the full variable domain: GAGVSQSPSNKVTEKGKDVELRCDPISGHTALYWYRQSLGQGLEFLIYFQGNSAPDKSGLPSDRFSAERTGGSVSTLTIQRTQQEDSAVYLCASSTPGQLYGYTFGSGTRLTVV.

The rearrangement joins TRBV2 to TRBJ1-6; 8 bases map to TRBD1. Trimming at V came to 6 bases and at J to 6 bases, leaving 7 bases not matched to a gene. Germline V gives CDR1 SNHLY, CDR2 FYNNEI. The CDR3 has 15 amino acids. For the CDR3, the DNA is TGTGCCAGCAGCTGGGGACAGGCCGGTAATTCACCCCTCCACTTT. Protein product: CASSWGQAGNSPLHF.

This chain links TRBV11-2 with TRBJ1-2, with 12 positions matching TRBD1. Germline V gene data show CDR1 as SGHAT and CDR2 as FQNNGV. V lost 3 bases to trimming and J lost 8 bases; unmatched junction nucleotides: 10. There are 16 residues in the CDR3. The chain's CDR3 is CASSLGQGARLGGYTF. The CDR3 DNA reads TGTGCCAGCAGCTTGGGACAGGGGGCGCGTCTTGGGGGCTACACCTTC. The full variable domain, rest sourced from reference TRBV11-2 and TRBJ1-2, is EAGVAQSPRYKIIEKRQSVAFWCNPISGHATLYWYQQILGQGPKLLIQFQNNGVVDDSQLPKDRFSAERLKGVDSTLKIQPAKLEDSAVYLCASSLGQGARLGGYTFGSGTRLTVV.

CDR3 protein: CATKETGSGVYEQYF. The CDR3 DNA sequence: TGTGCCACAAAGGAAACAGGGAGTGGGGTTTACGAGCAGTACTTC. The V and J genes are TRBV6-1 and TRBJ2-7, with D tentatively TRBD1 (6 bases). Trimming pared 10 bases from V and 4 bases from J, leaving 23 bases between. CDR1 and CDR2 (germline): MNHNS, SASEGT. This CDR3 region has 15 residues.

J is TRBJ1-4 and V is TRBV29-1, with D possibly TRBD1 on 5 matching bases. V gave up 4 bases and J gave up 4 bases, with 19 bases separating them. There are 16 residues in the CDR3. In germline, CDR1 is SQVTM, CDR2 ANQGSEA. The CDR3 is CSVVFDRSYNNEKLFF. The CDR3 DNA reads as TGCAGCGTTGTGTTCGACAGATCTTACAATAATGAAAAACTGTTTTTT.

The chain carries TRBV6-4 and TRBJ1-2, with TRBD1 identical over 10 bases. The germline gives CDR1 MRHNA, CDR2 SNTAGT. J gave up 3 bases and V 7 bases, and 5 bases lay outside the gene matches. The CDR3 is 14 residues long. CDR3 DNA sequence: TGTGCCAGCAAACTGGGACAGGGGCACTATGGCTACACCTTC. Amino acids: CASKLGQGHYGYTF.

This clone showed up just a few times. The rearrangement uses TRBV7-7 and TRBJ2-7; 9 nucleotides match TRBD1. V trimming: 5 bases; J trimming: 6 bases; junction bases outside the gene matches: 5. The germline CDR1 and CDR2 sequences are SSHAT and FNYEAQ (reference sequence). CDR3 length: 13 residues. CDR3 nucleotide sequence: TGTGCCAGCAGCGCGGACAGGGGAGGCGAGCAGTACTTC. This codes for CASSADRGGEQYF.

The chain has TRBV4-1 and TRBJ1-3; D is perhaps TRBD1 (5 bases). Per the germline V gene, CDR1 is MGHRA and CDR2 is YSYEKL. Trimming left V 0 bases short and J 0 bases short, with 15 bases between. The CDR3 length is 18 residues. CDR3 in amino acids: CASSQEPAGLISGNTIYF. DNA of the CDR3: TGCGCCAGCAGCCAAGAGCCCGCAGGGTTAATCTCTGGAAACACCATATATTTT.

The chain links TRBV7-2 to TRBJ1-6; D is ambiguous. This CDR3 spans 16 amino acids. Germline-derived CDR1 and CDR2 are SGHTA and FQGNSA. The V and J ends lost 1 base and 7 bases respectively, with 14 bases between them. The CDR3 sequence: CASSLGAPRTNSPLHF. The DNA for the CDR3 is TGTGCCAGCAGCTTAGGAGCCCCACGGACCAATTCACCCCTCCACTTT.

This clone has more than one count but fewer than ten. This chain links TRBV28 with TRBJ1-1; TRBD1 might be the D (6 bases). Trimming cost V 4 bases and J 4 bases, with 16 bases left between them. Looked up from germline, CDR1 is MDHEN and CDR2 is SYDVKM. This CDR3 spans 15 amino acids. The CDR3 region has the DNA TGTGCCAGCAGTTCAACAGGGTCTTTCGGCACTGAAGCTTTCTTT. Amino acid sequence: CASSSTGSFGTEAFF.

This sequence joins TRBV6-5 and TRBJ2-3, with 7 bases lining up with TRBD1. Looked up from germline, CDR1 is MNHEY and CDR2 is SVGAGI. Trimming took 5 bases from V and 11 from J; bases not matched to a gene: 7. CDR3 length equals 12 residues. DNA for the CDR3: TGTGCCAGCAGTAAAGACAGGGTTAGGCAGTATTTT. This sequence encodes CASSKDRVRQYF.

This chain connects TRBV21-1 to TRBJ1-5; the DNA was not used to check the table's D call, TRBD1. TRBV21-1 is a pseudogene segment. CDR3 length: 16 residues. The CDR3 loop reads CASSKLNRDLKQPQHF. The CDR3 DNA follows: TGTGCCAGCAGCAAACTCAACAGGGACCTCAAGCAGCCCCAGCATTTT.

CDR3 residues: CSVVGQGSTEAFF. The CDR3 coding sequence is TGCAGCGTGGTTGGTCAGGGGAGCACTGAAGCTTTCTTT. This rearrangement joins TRBV29-1 to TRBJ1-1; a weak D match, TRBD1 (6 bases). CDR1 and CDR2 (germline): SQVTM, ANQGSEA. Trimming removed 6 bases from V and 4 bases from J, with 15 bases in between. This CDR3 has 13 amino acids.

The chain has TRBV7-9 and TRBJ1-1; D not certain. Trimming left V 5 bases short and J 1 base short, with 8 bases between. The CDR3 has 13 residues. Per germline, CDR1 SEHNR and CDR2 FQNEAQ (reference sequence). The CDR3 here is CASSAQPNTEAFF. The CDR3 DNA follows: TGTGCCAGCAGCGCACAACCGAACACTGAAGCTTTCTTT.